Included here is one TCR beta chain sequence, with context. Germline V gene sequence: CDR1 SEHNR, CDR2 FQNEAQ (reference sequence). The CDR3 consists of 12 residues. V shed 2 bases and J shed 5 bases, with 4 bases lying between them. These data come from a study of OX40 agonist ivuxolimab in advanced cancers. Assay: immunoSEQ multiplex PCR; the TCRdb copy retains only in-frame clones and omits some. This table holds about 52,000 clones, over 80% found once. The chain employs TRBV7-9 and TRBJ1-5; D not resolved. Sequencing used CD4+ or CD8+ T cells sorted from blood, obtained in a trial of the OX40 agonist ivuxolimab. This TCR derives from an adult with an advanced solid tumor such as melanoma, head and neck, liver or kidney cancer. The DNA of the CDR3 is TGTGCCAGCAGCTTACGCGATCAGCCCCAGCATTTT. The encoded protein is CASSLRDQPQHF.